These T cell receptor beta chains were read from a single sample in a study of blood T cell repertoires in COVID-19. Data came from immunoSEQ multiplex PCR; TCRdb stores just in-frame clones and leaves some out. The repertoire holds over 60,000 clones, about 88% seen once, with around 2.8% in the top ten. Material: peripheral blood. The receptor set was obtained from a man aged 65-85 years with active or convalescent COVID-19. The CDR3 runs from the conserved cysteine through the conserved F or W. The D gene is left open where the match is weak. Rows may omit the clone size; those that give it use once, few, many or a size class.

J gene | V gene | D gene | CDR3 length | clone size | CDR3 DNA | CDR3 protein
TRBJ1-6 | TRBV6-4 | TRBD1 | 15 | . | TGTGCCAGCAGTGAACAGGGGAATTATAATTCACCCCTCCACTTT | CASSEQGNYNSPLHF
TRBJ2-1 | TRBV2 | TRBD2 | 17 | many | TGTGCCAGCAGTTACTCGGGACTAGCGGGAGTATACAATGAGCAGTTCTTC | CASSYSGLAGVYNEQFF
TRBJ2-1 | TRBV4-1 | TRBD2 | 18 | once | TGCGCCAGCAGCCAAGTTTGGACTAGCGGGTCCGCCTACAATGAGCAGTTCTTC | CASSQVWTSGSAYNEQFF
TRBJ1-2 | TRBV5-1 | . | 13 | . | TGCGCCAGCAGTCGCCCAGGAATCGATGGCTACACCTTC | CASSRPGIDGYTF
TRBJ1-1 | TRBV5-1 | . | 15 | . | TGCGCCAGCAGCCGGGAGGGAGGAGCGAACACTGAAGCTTTCTTT | CASSREGGANTEAFF
TRBJ1-2 | TRBV30 | . | 13 | . | TGTGCCTGGACCCGAGGGTGGCGGGATGGCTACACCTTC | CAWTRGWRDGYTF
TRBJ1-2 | TRBV6-5 | . | 13 | . | TGTGCCATAGCGACAGGCCTTAACTATGGCTACACCTTC | CAIATGLNYGYTF
TRBJ1-4 | TRBV29-1 | TRBD1 | 13 | once | TGCAGCGTGGGCGGGACAGATAATGAAAAACTGTTTTTT | CSVGGTDNEKLFF
TRBJ1-3 | TRBV11-2 | TRBD1 | 17 | . | TGTGCCAGCAGCTTAGATCTCCAGGGGGCGCGCGGAAACACCATATATTTT | CASSLDLQGARGNTIYF
TRBJ2-7 | TRBV11-2 | . | 15 | . | TGTGCCAGCAGCTTAGACGGGATTAGCTCCTACGAGCAGTACTTC | CASSLDGISSYEQYF
TRBJ2-7 | TRBV5-6 | . | 12 | once | TGTGCCAGCAGCTCTGACAGGTACGAGCAGTACTTC | CASSSDRYEQYF
TRBJ1-3 | TRBV28 | . | 15 | . | TGTGCCAGCAGTTTATTTGTGCAGGGAGGAAACACCATATATTTT | CASSLFVQGGNTIYF
TRBJ1-6 | TRBV25-1 | . | 14 | few | TGTGCCAGCAGATTCCAGGGCCTGGATTCACCCCTCCACTTT | CASRFQGLDSPLHF
TRBJ2-1 | TRBV29-1 | . | 13 | once | TGCAGCGTTGCGGGCAGGGTTTTGGATGAGCAGTTCTTC | CSVAGRVLDEQFF
TRBJ2-2 | TRBV19 | . | 14 | once | TGTGCCAGTAGCAAGAGGGCCACGGCCGGGGAGCTGTTTTTT | CASSKRATAGELFF
TRBJ1-1 | TRBV6-4 | . | 13 | . | TGTGCCAGCAGCTTGACAGTGAACACTGAAGCTTTCTTT | CASSLTVNTEAFF
TRBJ1-3 | TRBV5-1 | . | 14 | . | TGCGCCAGCAGCTTGGGAACGGCTGGAAACACCATATATTTT | CASSLGTAGNTIYF
TRBJ1-1 | TRBV7-9 | . | 13 | . | TGTGCCAGCAGTTTACAGGAGAACACTGAAGCTTTCTTT | CASSLQENTEAFF
TRBJ1-2 | TRBV7-8 | TRBD1 | 15 | . | TGTGCCAGCACTTCGAAAGGGGGCTATTCTAGCGGCTACACCTTC | CASTSKGGYSSGYTF
TRBJ1-1 | TRBV5-6 | . | 13 | few | TGTGCCAGCAGCCCTGACATATACACTGAAGCTTTCTTT | CASSPDIYTEAFF
TRBJ2-2 | TRBV3-1/TRBV3-2 | . | 14 | . | TGTGCCAGCAGCCCCCTGGCCTTAACCGGGGAGCTGTTTTTT | CASSPLALTGELFF
TRBJ1-2 | TRBV30 | TRBD1 | 14 | . | TGTGCCTGGTTCAGGGGGCGATCGAACTATGGCTACACCTTC | CAWFRGRSNYGYTF
TRBJ2-7 | TRBV18 | . | 13 | . | TGTGCCAGCCGGGGATCACATCCCTACGAGCAGTACTTC | CASRGSHPYEQYF
TRBJ2-7 | TRBV9 | . | 15 | . | TGTGCCAGCAGCCCCGCCTCTCGGGAGAGCTACGAGCAGTACTTC | CASSPASRESYEQYF
TRBJ2-7 | TRBV14 | TRBD1 | 18 | . | TGTGCCAGCAGCCTGGGGACAGGGGGCCTATCGCGTTGGTACGAGCAGTACTTC | CASSLGTGGLSRWYEQYF
TRBJ2-7 | TRBV5-1 | TRBD2 | 15 | . | TGCGCCAGCACGGATTCCGCGGGGGGGCTGCGGGAGCAGTACTTC | CASTDSAGGLREQYF
TRBJ1-3 | TRBV12-5 | . | 14 | . | TGTGCTAGTGGTATCCAGGAGGCCAAGAACACCATATATTTT | CASGIQEAKNTIYF
TRBJ2-3 | TRBV28 | TRBD2 | 12 | . | TGTGCCAGCAGGGGGGGGTTAGATGCGCAGTATTTT | CASRGGLDAQYF
TRBJ2-7 | TRBV7-9 | TRBD2 | 13 | . | TGTGCCAGCCAGCTCCGGGGGGAGTACGAGCAGTACTTC | CASQLRGEYEQYF